These T cell receptor beta chains were read from a single sample in a study of control samples from healthy donors and cancer patients. TCRdb's copy holds only in-frame clones and misses some; the assay was immunoSEQ multiplex PCR. The sample has about 74,000 clones, 70% to 90% seen once. Sequences were obtained from blood. The receptors were gathered from a woman between 45 and 60 years old in good health. Each CDR3 is given with its conserved first and last residue. Fields, in order: J gene, V gene, clone size, D gene, CDR3 protein, CDR3 DNA. A D gene is named only where the DNA matches it firmly. Clone size, where shown, is once, few, many, or a class for clones that have expanded.

TRBJ1-4,TRBV5-4,.,.,CASSLAGTLNEKLFF,TGTGCCAGCAGCTTGGCTGGCACCCTTAATGAAAAACTGTTTTTT
TRBJ1-3,TRBV6-5,.,.,CASSSLYSGNTIYF,TGTGCCAGCAGTTCCCTGTACTCTGGAAACACCATATATTTT
TRBJ1-2,TRBV4-1,.,.,CASSQEFDSGNGYTF,TGCGCCAGCAGCCAAGAATTTGATTCAGGGAACGGCTACACCTTC
TRBJ2-7,TRBV5-1,.,.,CASSFGGLKAGEQYF,TGCGCCAGCAGCTTTGGGGGTCTAAAGGCTGGCGAGCAGTACTTC
TRBJ1-1,TRBV4-1,.,.,CASSQLLYTEAFF,TGCGCCAGCAGCCAACTACTATACACTGAAGCTTTCTTT
TRBJ1-1,TRBV19,.,.,CASIGGLPNTEAFF,TGTGCCAGTATCGGGGGACTGCCGAACACTGAAGCTTTCTTT
TRBJ1-3,TRBV19,.,.,CASSILSGSGNTIYF,TGTGCCAGTAGTATTTTGTCAGGCTCTGGAAACACCATATATTTT
TRBJ1-1,TRBV9,once,TRBD1,CASSFGDSMNTEAFF,TGTGCCAGCAGCTTTGGGGACAGCATGAACACTGAAGCTTTCTTT
TRBJ2-7,TRBV5-6,few,.,CASSLLFGSEQYF,TGTGCCAGCAGCCTCTTGTTCGGCTCCGAGCAGTACTTC
TRBJ2-3,TRBV3-1/TRBV3-2,once,TRBD2,CASSPIAGADTQYF,TGTGCCAGCAGCCCAATAGCGGGGGCAGATACGCAGTATTTT
TRBJ1-1,TRBV30,.,.,CAWSVRAVLNTEAFF,TGTGCCTGGAGTGTACGGGCAGTCCTGAACACTGAAGCTTTCTTT
TRBJ1-1,TRBV29-1,.,.,CSVGDRAEAFF,TGCAGCGTCGGAGACAGAGCGGAAGCTTTCTTT
TRBJ1-1,TRBV3-1/TRBV3-2,.,TRBD1,CASSWGQGSTEAFF,TGTGCCAGCAGCTGGGGACAGGGCTCCACTGAAGCTTTCTTT
TRBJ1-2,TRBV19,.,TRBD1,CASFLAGGYGYTF,TGTGCCAGTTTTCTGGCAGGGGGATATGGCTACACCTTC
TRBJ2-1,TRBV7-9,once,.,CASSSRDRNEQFF,TGTGCCAGCAGCTCTCGCGACCGGAATGAGCAGTTCTTC
TRBJ2-1,TRBV20-1,.,.,CSAIRGNEQFF,TGCAGTGCGATCCGGGGGAATGAGCAGTTCTTC
TRBJ1-6,TRBV9,.,.,CASSVSGNSPLHF,TGTGCCAGCAGCGTATCAGGGAATTCACCCCTCCACTTT
TRBJ2-2,TRBV30,.,.,CAWSAGYGELFF,TGTGCCTGGAGTGCAGGCTACGGGGAGCTGTTTTTT
TRBJ1-5,TRBV19,.,TRBD1,CASSYGQEQPQHF,TGTGCCAGTAGTTACGGACAGGAACAGCCCCAGCATTTT
TRBJ1-2,TRBV2,.,TRBD1,CASSELAGGRYGYTF,TGTGCCAGCAGTGAACTGGCAGGGGGCCGGTATGGCTACACCTTC
TRBJ2-5,TRBV24-1,.,.,CATSDTGLGQETQYF,TGTGCCACCAGTGATACAGGGTTAGGGCAGGAGACCCAGTACTTC
TRBJ2-6,TRBV24-1,.,.,CATSDRTGTHVLTF,TGTGCCACCAGCGATCGCACAGGGACTCACGTCCTGACTTTC
TRBJ1-4,TRBV9,once,.,CASSVGAFGEKLFF,TGTGCCAGCAGCGTAGGGGCCTTCGGTGAAAAACTGTTTTTT
TRBJ1-5,TRBV2,.,.,CASSEFLGGINQPQHF,TGTGCCAGCAGTGAATTTCTAGGGGGAATCAATCAGCCCCAGCATTTT
TRBJ1-2,TRBV28,.,.,CASSTQVYGYTF,TGTGCCAGCAGTACACAGGTCTATGGCTACACCTTC
TRBJ2-6,TRBV30,.,TRBD2,CAWAAGGPSGANVLTF,TGTGCCTGGGCAGCGGGGGGGCCTTCAGGGGCCAACGTCCTGACTTTC
TRBJ2-1,TRBV20-1,few,.,CSASLPSAGATINEQFF,TGCAGTGCTAGTCTTCCTTCCGCGGGGGCCACGATTAATGAGCAGTTCTTC
TRBJ2-7,TRBV6-5,.,.,CASTKASYEQYF,TGTGCCAGCACTAAGGCCTCCTACGAGCAGTACTTC
TRBJ2-3,TRBV9,.,TRBD2,CASSVEGLGTDTQYF,TGTGCCAGCAGCGTAGAGGGACTAGGCACAGATACGCAGTATTTT
TRBJ1-3,TRBV6-6,.,.,CASSKGGFGSGNTIYF,TGTGCCAGCAGTAAGGGGGGGTTTGGCTCTGGAAACACCATATATTTT
TRBJ1-3,TRBV12-5,few,.,CASGRNSGNTIYF,TGTGCTAGTGGTAGAAACTCTGGAAACACCATATATTTT
TRBJ2-7,TRBV23-1,.,TRBD1,CASSRLVRQGNEQYF,TGCGCCAGCAGTCGCCTAGTTCGACAGGGCAACGAGCAGTACTTC
TRBJ1-6,TRBV6-5,few,.,CASSYAVSEAPLHF,TGTGCCAGCAGTTACGCAGTGTCTGAGGCACCCCTCCACTTT
TRBJ2-3,TRBV24-1,.,TRBD2,CATSDPGTSGTDTQYF,TGTGCCACCAGCGACCCCGGGACTAGCGGCACAGATACGCAGTATTTT
TRBJ2-1,TRBV5-6,.,.,CASSLIRSAEQFF,TGTGCCAGCAGCCTTATAAGATCGGCTGAGCAGTTCTTC
TRBJ1-6,TRBV30,.,.,CALRAVSRVSPLHF,TGTGCCCTCCGCGCCGTTTCGAGGGTTTCACCCCTCCACTTT
TRBJ2-7,TRBV5-6,once,.,CASGTPGPSYEQYF,TGTGCCAGCGGCACTCCGGGGCCCTCCTACGAGCAGTACTTC
TRBJ2-3,TRBV5-1,.,TRBD1,CASRGQTTDTQYF,TGCGCCAGCCGGGGACAGACCACAGATACGCAGTATTTT
TRBJ2-3,TRBV6-1,.,TRBD2,CASSETTGGPRDTQYF,TGTGCCAGCAGTGAAACCACGGGGGGGCCCAGAGATACGCAGTATTTT
TRBJ1-2,TRBV4-1,.,.,CASSQVLGHADTF,TGCGCCAGCAGCCAAGTGTTGGGACACGCTGATACCTTC
TRBJ1-5,TRBV4-1,once,.,CASSLYSNQPQHF,TGCGCCAGCAGCCTATATAGCAATCAGCCCCAGCATTTT
TRBJ1-1,TRBV29-1,.,.,CSVEVLGEAFF,TGCAGCGTTGAAGTTCTAGGTGAAGCTTTCTTT
TRBJ2-1,TRBV19,.,.,CASSIGGRRQFF,TGTGCCAGTAGTATAGGGGGCAGGCGGCAGTTCTTC
TRBJ2-2,TRBV30,.,.,CAWSVQAWAATGELFF,TGTGCCTGGAGTGTACAGGCTTGGGCAGCCACCGGGGAGCTGTTTTTT
TRBJ2-1,TRBV11-2,.,.,CASSLEALLVRNEQFF,TGTGCCAGCAGCTTGGAGGCTCTCTTGGTTAGGAATGAGCAGTTCTTC
TRBJ1-1,TRBV5-1,once,.,CASSLIGAEAFF,TGCGCCAGCAGCTTAATAGGGGCTGAAGCTTTCTTT
TRBJ2-3,TRBV4-2,.,.,CASSQERGGATDTQYF,TGTGCCAGCAGCCAAGAAAGAGGCGGTGCCACAGATACGCAGTATTTT
TRBJ2-1,TRBV25-1,.,TRBD2,CASSLAGRSYNEQFF,TGTGCCAGCAGTTTAGCGGGAAGGTCCTACAATGAGCAGTTCTTC
TRBJ1-2,TRBV12-5,.,.,CASGGPSLDYYGYTF,TGTGCTAGTGGTGGCCCCTCCTTGGACTATTATGGCTACACCTTC
TRBJ1-1,TRBV6-5,.,.,CASSPSGQLNTEAFF,TGTGCCAGCAGCCCCTCAGGACAGTTGAACACTGAAGCTTTCTTT